The rows below give T cell receptor beta chains drawn from one sample of a study of beta chain features in type 1 diabetes. Generated by immunoSEQ multiplex PCR, the TCRdb table keeps only in-frame clones and is missing some. The repertoire holds some 700,000 clones, with 10% to 15% as singletons. The specimen was naive CD4+ T cells from blood. All receptors come from a man aged 18 to 30 with type 1 diabetes. Each CDR3 is given with its conserved first and last residue. D genes are given only for firm matches. Part of the rows lack a size; the others show once, few, many or a class for expanded clones.

>.|TRBV10-3|TRBJ2-7|.
CAISESGYSSYEQYF
TGTGCCATCAGTGAAAGCGGTTACAGCTCCTACGAGCAGTACTTC
>.|TRBV6-1|TRBJ2-1|.
CASSDRGSSYNEQFF
TGTGCCAGCAGTGATAGAGGGAGCTCCTACAATGAGCAGTTCTTC
>few|TRBV5-6|TRBJ2-7|.
CASSLWTAYEQYF
TGTGCCAGCAGCTTGTGGACAGCTTACGAGCAGTACTTC
>few|TRBV30|TRBJ2-1|.
CAWSEAARRGEQFF
TGTGCCTGGAGTGAGGCGGCCCGACGCGGTGAGCAGTTCTTC
>once|TRBV28|TRBJ2-5|TRBD1
CASSLRGQILGTQYF
TGTGCCAGCAGTTTAAGGGGACAGATCCTCGGGACCCAGTACTTC
>few|TRBV28|TRBJ1-2|.
CASSAGGPLVGYTF
TGTGCCAGCAGTGCAGGTGGCCCCTTGGTTGGCTACACCTTC
>few|TRBV7-9|TRBJ2-5|TRBD1
CASSTGTGGWQETQYF
TGTGCCAGCAGCACCGGGACAGGGGGCTGGCAAGAGACCCAGTACTTC
>few|TRBV7-9|TRBJ1-1|.
CASSLVLRPGTEAFF
TGTGCCAGCAGCTTAGTACTGAGACCTGGGACTGAAGCTTTCTTT
>few|TRBV5-8|TRBJ1-2|.
CASSFQGFVDGYTF
TGTGCCAGCAGCTTTCAGGGGTTTGTTGATGGCTACACCTTC
>.|TRBV29-1|TRBJ2-1|TRBD2
CSVEGFGLAGGNEQFF
TGCAGCGTTGAAGGGTTTGGGTTGGCGGGGGGTAATGAGCAGTTCTTC
>few|TRBV28|TRBJ1-1|.
CASSFIRGAEAFF
TGTGCCAGCAGTTTTATCAGGGGAGCTGAAGCTTTCTTT
>.|TRBV6-5|TRBJ1-6|.
CASSYTGSPLHF
TGTGCCAGCAGTTACACGGGATCACCCCTCCACTTT
>.|TRBV27|TRBJ1-6|TRBD1
CASSPTGQFLHF
TGTGCCAGCAGTCCAACGGGACAGTTTCTCCACTTT
>.|TRBV7-6|TRBJ1-1|.
CASSLILGTPFF
TGTGCCAGCAGCTTAATTCTCGGGACTCCTTTCTTT
>few|TRBV25-1|TRBJ1-6|TRBD1
CASKEQGDSPLHF
TGTGCCAGCAAGGAGCAGGGGGATTCACCCCTCCACTTT
>.|TRBV9|TRBJ1-1|.
CASSVVLDTEAFF
TGTGCCAGCAGCGTAGTTCTAGATACTGAAGCTTTCTTT
>few|TRBV29-1|TRBJ1-2|TRBD1
CSGGQGNYGYTF
TGCAGCGGGGGACAGGGTAACTATGGCTACACCTTC
>.|TRBV18|TRBJ1-2|.
CASSPSTDNYGYTF
TGTGCCAGCTCACCCAGTACAGACAACTATGGCTACACCTTC
>.|TRBV4-1|TRBJ1-1|.
CASSHPPGSSEAFF
TGCGCCAGCAGCCATCCCCCGGGTTCCAGCGAAGCTTTCTTT
>.|TRBV11-3|TRBJ2-5|.
CASSRTETQYF
TGTGCCAGCAGCCGTACAGAGACCCAGTACTTC
>.|TRBV5-1|TRBJ2-3|TRBD2
CASSSRPGLAADTQYF
TGCGCCAGCAGTTCCAGGCCGGGACTAGCTGCAGATACGCAGTATTTT
>few|TRBV29-1|TRBJ1-2|.
CSVEPVQGGYGYTF
TGCAGCGTTGAGCCAGTGCAGGGCGGCTATGGCTACACCTTC
>few|TRBV9|TRBJ2-2|.
CASSVWVGTNTGELFF
TGTGCCAGCAGCGTTTGGGTTGGGACGAACACCGGGGAGCTGTTTTTT
>few|TRBV27|TRBJ2-7|TRBD2
CASSGRGGEQYF
TGTGCCAGCAGTGGCCGGGGGGGCGAGCAGTACTTC
>.|TRBV12-5|TRBJ2-1|TRBD1
CASGLRVLGQGSYNEQFF
TGTGCTAGTGGTTTGAGAGTATTGGGACAGGGTTCCTACAATGAGCAGTTCTTC
>.|TRBV5-6|TRBJ1-2|.
CASSLSSGYTF
TGTGCCAGCAGCTTGAGCAGCGGCTACACCTTC
>few|TRBV2|TRBJ2-1|TRBD1
CASSDDRGEQFF
TGTGCCAGCAGTGACGACAGGGGTGAGCAGTTCTTC
>few|TRBV30|TRBJ2-7|.
CAWSGGDEQYF
TGTGCCTGGAGTGGGGGTGACGAGCAGTACTTC
>.|TRBV7-9|TRBJ1-2|.
CASSLEVSFYGYTF
TGTGCCAGCAGCTTAGAGGTCAGCTTCTATGGCTACACCTTC